This T cell receptor beta chain derives from a study of blood T cell repertoires in COVID-19. Overall study context: There were acute and convalescent COVID-19 samples, and they came from the United States, Italy and Spain. Sample material is recorded as cDNA or gDNA derived from T cells, B-cell-depleted T cells, or PBMCs.

Germline lookup yields CDR1 SGHVS and CDR2 FQNEAQ. Trimming cost V 4 bases and J 3 bases; bases outside gene matches: 9. The length of the CDR3 is 16 residues. Enrolled during active infection, Seattle patients were then followed longitudinally. In the authors' workflow: Amplified reference gene primers provided the basis for estimating nucleated cell counts. Assay used: immunoSEQ multiplex PCR; TCRdb lists only in-frame clones, some missing. V and J calls plus clone size are reproduced from that table; the DNA served to infer D and trimming. The sample contains 150,000 to 200,000 clones, 60% to 85% of which appear only once.

The specimen was peripheral blood. This sequence originates from a woman in her sixties or seventies with COVID-19, enrolled during active disease. The chain employs TRBV7-8 and TRBJ2-3; 8 bases are shared with TRBD2. CDR3 region: CASSSSVGGRTDTQYF. As DNA, the CDR3 is TGTGCCAGCAGCTCCTCCGTGGGCGGGAGGACAGATACGCAGTATTTT.